One T cell receptor (beta chain) is described in this entry. Data came from immunoSEQ multiplex PCR; TCRdb stores just in-frame clones and leaves some out. The table records under 250,000 clones, around nine tenths of them present only once. This sample is drawn from a study of blood T cell repertoires in COVID-19. About the research overall: Spain, Italy and the United States supplied samples that represented acute and convalescent COVID-19.

The origin of this receptor is a woman aged 55 to 70 with acute or convalescent COVID-19. The sequencing sample was made of peripheral blood.

CDR3 coding DNA: TGTGCCAGCAGCTCTCGACAGATTGCAACTAATGAAAAACTGTTTTTT. This codes for CASSSRQIATNEKLFF. The chain joins TRBV7-6 to TRBJ1-4; tentative D call: TRBD1 (5 bases). Between the trimmed V and J ends, which lost 4 bases and 0 bases, there was a span of 12 bases. Germline-derived CDR1 and CDR2 are SGHVS and FNYEAQ. The CDR3 is 16 residues long.